Reported below is one T cell receptor (beta chain). The CDR3 is 18 residues long. From germline, CDR1 is SEHNR and CDR2 FQNEAQ (reference sequence). Trimming cost V 5 bases and J 0 bases; bases outside gene matches: 12. Per the authors' pipeline: Estimated nucleated cell counts came from reference gene primer amplification. Generated by immunoSEQ multiplex PCR, the TCRdb table keeps only in-frame clones and is missing some. Clone size and the V and J calls come from that table; the DNA yielded D and trimming. This table holds 250,000 to 300,000 clones, around three quarters found once. The sample originates from a study of blood T cell repertoires in COVID-19. Study summary: The origin of the acute and convalescent COVID-19 samples was the United States, Italy and Spain. In each case, the material was cDNA or gDNA derived from T cells, B-cell-depleted T cells, or PBMCs.

The clonotype comes from a woman of 80 years or more with acute or convalescent COVID-19. V gene TRBV7-9 combines with J gene TRBJ2-1; 8 nucleotides agree with TRBD1. Material: peripheral blood. The CDR3 reads CASSQGQGALSSYNEQFF. In nucleotides, the CDR3 is TGTGCCAGCAGCCAGGGCCAGGGGGCGCTTAGCTCCTACAATGAGCAGTTCTTC.